Reported below is one TCR beta chain. This sample is drawn from a study of cytomegalovirus exposure and HLA in healthy donors. Germline V gene lookup returns CDR1 MNHNS and CDR2 SASEGT. The CDR3 covers 14 residues. The V end lost 6 bases, the J end lost 2 bases, and 11 bases lay between the germline ends. In the PCR, 60 Vbeta and 13 Jbeta primers were used. The table came from immunoSEQ multiplex PCR; TCRdb's copy has only in-frame clones and leaves some out. The sample has nearly 65,000 clones, approximately 70% seen once. The receptor was isolated from a man over 45 in good health and CMV-seronegative. Sequencing was done on a sample of PBMCs. The V gene is TRBV6-1, the J gene TRBJ1-3, with TRBD1 as a possible D gene (5 bases). CDR3 in DNA: TGTGCCAGCAGCCCGACAGTTCCTGGAAACACCATATATTTT. Amino acids: CASSPTVPGNTIYF.